This T cell receptor beta chain was retrieved from a study of blood T cell repertoires in COVID-19. About the research overall: Samples of COVID-19 (acute and convalescent) were obtained from the United States, Italy and Spain. In each case, the material was cDNA or gDNA derived from T cells, B-cell-depleted T cells, or PBMCs.

As originally analysed: Amplification of reference gene primers was used by the study to estimate nucleated cell counts. Clones were sequenced by immunoSEQ multiplex PCR, and TCRdb holds only the in-frame ones, with some missing. V, J and clone size derive from that table, while D and trimming were established from the DNA sequence. The sample includes some 56,000 clones, more than 70% of them seen just once. Germline CDR1 is SGHRS and CDR2 is YFSETQ. The CDR3 runs 14 residues. The junction had 7 bases not matched to a gene; V was cut back by 4 bases and J by 15 bases. Input material: peripheral blood. The sequence was collected from a woman of 80 years or more with acute or convalescent COVID-19. J is TRBJ2-1 and V is TRBV5-1; TRBD2 agrees at 16 bases. The CDR3 spells CASSPGLAGGTGFF. CDR3 DNA: TGCGCCAGCAGCCCGGGACTAGCGGGAGGGACTGGGTTCTTC.